A selection of T cell receptor beta chains follows, all from one sample in a study of tumor-infiltrating lymphocytes in primary liver carcinoma. Using its own MiXCR run on the multiplex PCR reads, TCRdb lists one record per CDR3 protein. The data hold 320,000 or so distinct CDR3 sequences, with about 60% observed a single time. Sequencing was performed on peripheral blood. The origin of the receptors is a man aged 40-49 years with primary liver carcinoma and hepatitis B virus infection. Each CDR3 is given with its conserved first and last residue. Fields, in order: V gene, J gene, clone size, D gene, CDR3 DNA, CDR3 protein. A D gene is named only where the DNA matches it firmly. Size tells how often a clone was seen (once, few, many) or the class of an expanded clone, and some rows leave it out.

>TRBV6-2/TRBV6-3|TRBJ1-1|NA|NA
TGTGCCAGCAGTTCTACCCATGTGCGGACTGAAGCTTTCTTT
CASSSTHVRTEAFF
>TRBV28|TRBJ2-7|NA|NA
TGTGCCAGCACCTTGACAGGGAGGGACGAGCAGTACTTC
CASTLTGRDEQYF
>TRBV11-1|TRBJ1-3|NA|NA
TGTTCCAGCAGCTCGACCCGTGATTATGGAAACATCATATATTTT
CSSSSTRDYGNIIYF
>TRBV6-2/TRBV6-3|TRBJ2-1|NA|NA
TGTGCCAGCAGTGCGACCGATGAGGAGCAGTTCTTC
CASSATDEEQFF
>TRBV5-1|TRBJ1-1|NA|NA
TGCGCCGGCAGCCCCGCAGCGACAGAGGGTTCTTTCTTT
CAGSPAATEGSFF
>TRBV28|TRBJ1-1|NA|TRBD1
TGTGCCAGCATCCTCGGACAGGGGAACACTGGAGCTTTCTTT
CASILGQGNTGAFF
>TRBV14|TRBJ2-5|NA|TRBD2
TGTGCCAGCAGCGGACTAGCGGAAGAGACCCAGTACTTC
CASSGLAEETQYF
>TRBV11-2|TRBJ2-5|few|NA
TGTGCCAGCAGCTTGGGACCTAGCACGGAGACCCAGTACTTC
CASSLGPSTETQYF
>TRBV29-1|TRBJ2-3|many|TRBD1
TGCAGCGGTGAGGGACAGGTCACAGATACGCAGTATTTT
CSGEGQVTDTQYF
>TRBV6-5|TRBJ1-5|NA|NA
TGTGCCAGCTGCCGGACAGAAAATAATCAGCCCCAGCATTTT
CASCRTENNQPQHF
>TRBV11-3|TRBJ2-1|NA|TRBD2
TGTGACAGCAGTCAAGCGGGGGTGGGTGAGCGGTTCTTC
CDSSQAGVGERFF
>TRBV6-9|TRBJ2-6|NA|NA
TGTACCAGCAGTCAGGGAACAAGGGAAGGTGGGGCCAACGTCCTGACTTTC
CTSSQGTREGGANVLTF
>TRBV11-1|TRBJ1-1|once|NA
TGTGCCAGCAGCTTCGGGCATACCTTGGGGACTGAGGCTTTCTTT
CASSFGHTLGTEAFF
>TRBV6-1|TRBJ1-1|NA|NA
TGTACCAGCAGTGACCTGGACTGGAACACTGAAGCTTTCTTT
CTSSDLDWNTEAFF
>TRBV10-3|TRBJ1-2|many|TRBD1
TGTGCCACCCAGACAGGGGGCTCGGGATATGGCTACACCTTC
CATQTGGSGYGYTF
>TRBV11-3|TRBJ2-1|NA|TRBD2
TGTGCCAGCTGCTTAGATAGCGGGAGCGGCGATGAGCAGCTCTTC
CASCLDSGSGDEQLF
>TRBV10-3|TRBJ2-2|NA|TRBD1
TGTGCCATCAGTGGCGCCGGGACAGGGTTCGCCGGGGAGCTGTTTTTT
CAISGAGTGFAGELFF
>TRBV11-2|TRBJ2-1|few|NA
TGTGCCAGCAGCTTAGTTGTCGGTGGAGAGCAGTTCTTC
CASSLVVGGEQFF
>TRBV28|TRBJ2-1|NA|TRBD1
TGTGCCAGCAGTTTCACAGGGGGATCAAATGAGCAGTTCTTC
CASSFTGGSNEQFF
>TRBV4-3|TRBJ1-1|NA|NA
TGCGGCAGCAGCCAAGATCGGCCGACCGAAGCCTTCTTT
CGSSQDRPTEAFF
>TRBV11-1|TRBJ1-2|once|TRBD1
TGTGCCAGCAGCGAAGTCAGGGGGCCCGTGGGCTACGCCTTC
CASSEVRGPVGYAF
>TRBV5-1|TRBJ2-3|few|TRBD1
TGCGCCAGCAGCTTGGCCAGGGGGAACACAGATACGCAGTATTTT
CASSLARGNTDTQYF
>TRBV7-9|TRBJ2-5|NA|NA
TGTGCCAGGAGCCAGGCGGAGTACCAAGAGACCCAGTACTTC
CARSQAEYQETQYF
>TRBV5-4|TRBJ2-2|many|TRBD2
TGTGCCAGCAGCCGGGGGGGAGCTCTCACCGGGGAGCTGTTTTTT
CASSRGGALTGELFF
>TRBV29-1|TRBJ2-1|NA|NA
TGCAGCTCAGAAGAGGGGGTGGGTGAGCGGTTCTTC
CSSEEGVGERFF
>TRBV5-1|TRBJ2-1|NA|NA
TGCGCCAGGAGCTTGGGCAGGGCCTTTGATAATGAGCAGTTCTTC
CARSLGRAFDNEQFF
>TRBV11-2|TRBJ2-7|NA|TRBD1
TGTGGCAGCAGCTTACCGGGACAGGGGAAATACGAGCGGTACTTC
CGSSLPGQGKYERYF
>TRBV6-5|TRBJ2-1|NA|NA
TGTGCCAGCAGTTATACACTAGCCGCCTACAATGAGCAGTTCTTC
CASSYTLAAYNEQFF
>TRBV29-1|TRBJ1-2|NA|NA
TGCAGTGTTGAATTCCCCAGGGCCTATGGCTACACCTTC
CSVEFPRAYGYTF
>TRBV5-6|TRBJ1-2|NA|NA
TGTGCCAGCAGCTTGGTAACAGGTGACTACGCCTTC
CASSLVTGDYAF
>TRBV7-8|TRBJ1-4|NA|NA
TGTGCCAGCAGCTTAGCGCACACAATCCTATCGGGGGAAAAACTGTTTTTT
CASSLAHTILSGEKLFF
>TRBV4-1|TRBJ1-2|NA|NA
TGCCCCAGCAGCCAATCTCAGGGATTATATGGCTACACCTTC
CPSSQSQGLYGYTF
>TRBV12-5|TRBJ2-5|NA|NA
TGTGCTAGTGCCACCAGGGGAGAGACCCAGTACTTC
CASATRGETQYF
>TRBV28|TRBJ2-1|NA|NA
TGTGCCAGCAGTTTATGGGGGAATCCCAACAATGAGCAGTTCTTC
CASSLWGNPNNEQFF
>TRBV4-1|TRBJ2-5|NA|NA
TGCGCCAGCAGCCAAGGCCCCGCGGGACAAGAGACCCAGTACTTC
CASSQGPAGQETQYF
>TRBV5-1|TRBJ2-5|NA|TRBD2
TGCGCCAGTACGGGAGGGCCCCAAGAGACCCAGTACTTC
CASTGGPQETQYF
>TRBV30|TRBJ1-3|NA|TRBD1
TGTGCCTGGACCCACAACTCGCAGGGGGCTGGAAACACCATATATTTT
CAWTHNSQGAGNTIYF
>TRBV12-3/TRBV12-4|TRBJ2-2|NA|NA
TGTGCCAGCAGGCCGCGACAGAGGACTACCGGGGAGCTGTTTTTT
CASRPRQRTTGELFF
>TRBV6-5|TRBJ2-1|many|NA
TGTGCCAGCAGAGGGAATGGGGACCACAATGAGCAGTTCTTC
CASRGNGDHNEQFF
>TRBV5-1|TRBJ2-3|NA|NA
TGCGCCAGCAGCGAAGACTTAGGAGATACGCAGTATTTT
CASSEDLGDTQYF
>TRBV5-4|TRBJ2-3|NA|TRBD1
TGTGCCAGCAGGCCGCAGGGGGAAGATGCGCAGTATTTT
CASRPQGEDAQYF
>TRBV6-5|TRBJ2-7|NA|NA
TGTGCCAGCAGGCACACCAACAACTACGAGCACTACTTC
CASRHTNNYEHYF
>TRBV5-5|TRBJ1-2|NA|NA
TGTGCCAGCAGCCAATGGGCAGGACTCGATGGCTACACCTTC
CASSQWAGLDGYTF
>TRBV6-1|TRBJ1-2|many|NA
TGTGCCAGCAGTGAAGCGCAAGGGACATTCTATGGCTACACCTTC
CASSEAQGTFYGYTF
>TRBV5-4|TRBJ2-5|NA|TRBD1
TGTGCCAGCAGCTTGGGACAGGGTTTTCTGGAGACCCAGTACTTC
CASSLGQGFLETQYF
>TRBV6-2/TRBV6-3|TRBJ2-1|NA|TRBD2
TGTGCCAGCAGTTACTCGGGGAGGGAAATCGACAATGAGCACTTCTTC
CASSYSGREIDNEHFF
>TRBV4-2|TRBJ2-2|many|TRBD1
TGTGCCAGCAGCCCTTTAGCTGGACAGGGGAACACCGGGGAGCTGTTTTTT
CASSPLAGQGNTGELFF
>TRBV5-1|TRBJ2-5|NA|NA
TGCGCCAGCGGCTTCGTCGGGAAAGAGACCCAGTACTTC
CASGFVGKETQYF
>TRBV7-9|TRBJ2-3|NA|NA
TGTGCCAGCAGCTTCGGTTGGGATATAGATACGCTGTATTTT
CASSFGWDIDTLYF
>TRBV14|TRBJ1-1|many|NA
TGTGCCAGCAGCCAAGTGGAGACCTCTGAAGCTTTCTTT
CASSQVETSEAFF
>TRBV7-9|TRBJ2-7|few|NA
TGTGCCAGCAGCACCCGACAGCTCCCCTACGAGCAGTACTTC
CASSTRQLPYEQYF
>TRBV10-3|TRBJ2-5|NA|TRBD1
TGTGCCATCAGCCCCGAGACAGGGTATCACGAGACCCAGTACTTC
CAISPETGYHETQYF
>TRBV11-2|TRBJ1-1|NA|NA
TGTGCCCGCAGCTTGGCCAGGACGGCGAACACTGTAGCTTTCTTT
CARSLARTANTVAFF
>TRBV6-2/TRBV6-3|TRBJ1-5|NA|NA
TGTGCCAGCGAGGGGGGAGGCTGCAATCAGCCCCAGCATTTT
CASEGGGCNQPQHF
>TRBV5-6|TRBJ2-7|NA|NA
TGTGCCAGCAGCTTGGCCGGCGGGCGGGTTTACGAGCAGTGCTTC
CASSLAGGRVYEQCF